These 19 T cell receptor beta chains share one sample of origin, sequenced in a study of T cells after yellow fever vaccination. TCRdb recomputed calls from the 5' RACE reads with MiXCR, one row per CDR3 protein. The sample holds some 320,000 distinct CDR3 sequences, roughly 3.9% seen once. The starting material was PBMCs, obtained 5 days after the yellow fever booster vaccination. The receptor set was obtained from a man aged 18-30 years who received the YFV17D yellow fever vaccine.

This chain uses TRBV10-3 with TRBJ1-5; 8 nucleotides match TRBD1. The CDR3 loop spans 15 amino acids. Germline V gives CDR1 ENHRY, CDR2 SYGVKD. Trimming removed 6 bases from V and 4 bases from J; junction bases left unmatched: 8. CDR3 residues: CAISLTGVMNQPQHF. In DNA form, the CDR3 reads TGTGCCATCAGCTTGACAGGGGTAATGAATCAGCCCCAGCATTTT.

The chain has TRBV11-2 and TRBJ2-1; 10 bases agree with TRBD2. The CDR3 is 17 amino acids. Losses at the gene ends were 2 bases for V and 4 bases for J; bases not matched to a gene: 8. Germline CDR1 and CDR2: SGHAT and FQNNGV. CDR3 sequence: CASSLLRSSGRYNEQFF. In DNA, the CDR3 is TGTGCCAGCAGCTTACTCCGGAGTAGCGGGAGGTACAATGAGCAGTTCTTC.

A few counts support this clonotype. The chain uses TRBV7-2 and TRBJ1-1; TRBD1 agrees at 8 bases. The CDR3 is made up of 17 amino acids. Germline CDR1 reads SGHTA; CDR2 reads FQGNSA. V shed 6 bases and J 0 bases; nucleotides not matched to a gene: 12. DNA of the CDR3: TGTGCCAGCAGGGGAGACAGGGGCAATTTACTGAACACTGAAGCTTTCTTT. Protein sequence: CASRGDRGNLLNTEAFF. Looking up the rest from reference TRBV7-2 and TRBJ1-1 gives the full variable domain: GAGVSQSPSNKVTEKGKDVELRCDPISGHTALYWYRQSLGQGLEFLIYFQGNSAPDKSGLPSDRFSAERTGGSVSTLTIQRTQQEDSAVYLCASRGDRGNLLNTEAFFGQGTRLTVV.

This clonotype was picked up many times. The J gene is TRBJ2-2, the V gene TRBV3-1, with 9 bases identical to TRBD2. Trimming cost V 1 base and J 4 bases; bases outside gene matches: 7. The CDR3 is 17 residues long. The germline gives CDR1 LGHDT, CDR2 YNNKEL (reference sequence). The CDR3 DNA is TGTGCCAGCAGCCAAGGGAAGACTAGCGGAGTCACCGGGGAGCTGTTTTTT. It translates to CASSQGKTSGVTGELFF.

The rearrangement joins TRBV4-3 to TRBJ1-6; D gene uncertain. Trimming cost V 1 base and J 4 bases, with 17 bases left between them. CDR1 and CDR2 from the germline V gene are LGHNA and YSLEER. The CDR3 is 18 amino acids. CDR3 in amino acids: CASSQVSRPSLYNSPLHF. The CDR3 region has the DNA TGCGCCAGCAGCCAAGTAAGCCGCCCTAGTCTGTATAATTCACCCCTCCACTTT.

This clonotype has a handful of counts. The genes are TRBV19 and TRBJ2-6, with unresolved D. CDR1 is LNHDA, CDR2 SQIVND, per germline (reference sequence). The V end lost 7 bases, the J end lost 1 base, and 14 bases lay between the germline ends. CDR3 length: 16 residues. The CDR3, as DNA: TGTGCCAGTATTCGGACGCCAGGTTCTGGGGCCAACGTCCTGACTTTC. Translation gives CASIRTPGSGANVLTF.

This clonotype occurred a few times. The rearrangement links TRBV6-6 to TRBJ2-3; TRBD2 matches at 12 bases. The V and J ends lost 4 bases and 2 bases, in that order; junction bases with no gene match: 7. CDR3 length: 17 amino acids. From germline, CDR1 is MNHNY and CDR2 SVGAGI (reference sequence). CDR3 nucleotides: TGTGCCAGCAGTTCGAGACTAGCGGGGGCCATCACAGATACGCAGTATTTT. It yields the protein CASSSRLAGAITDTQYF.

This clonotype was picked up many times. The chain employs TRBV19 and TRBJ2-1; tentatively, D is TRBD1 or TRBD2 (5 bases each). The germline V gene encodes CDR1 LNHDA and CDR2 SQIVND (reference sequence). The CDR3 runs 13 residues. Trimming took off 5 bases at V and 10 bases at J, with 15 bases between the two ends. Here the CDR3 DNA reads TGTGCCAGTAGTCGTGGGGTAGGGGACGAGCAGTTCTTC. Protein product: CASSRGVGDEQFF.

This clonotype was seen many times. The V and J genes are TRBV12-3 or TRBV12-4 and TRBJ1-1; no definite D call. V was clipped by 6 bases and J by 4 bases, with 12 bases between them. This CDR3 spans 13 amino acids. The CDR3 here is CASSPEVGTEAFF. The CDR3 DNA reads as TGTGCCAGCAGCCCAGAGGTCGGCACTGAAGCTTTCTTT.

This clonotype has only a few counts. The chain recombines TRBV9 with TRBJ2-1, with D maybe TRBD2 (7 bases). Trimming took off 0 bases at V and 6 bases at J, with 13 bases between the two ends. The length of the CDR3 is 15 residues. Germline-derived CDR1 and CDR2 are SGDLS and YYNGEE. CDR3: CASSVGGGHFNEQFF. The DNA of the CDR3 is TGTGCCAGCAGCGTAGGCGGGGGACACTTCAATGAGCAGTTCTTC.

The V and J genes are TRBV12-3 or TRBV12-4 and TRBJ2-3; D tentatively fits TRBD1 or TRBD2 (6 bases each). Trimming took off 2 bases at V and 1 base at J, with 13 bases between the two ends. CDR3 length: 16 residues. The CDR3 bases are TGTGCCAGCAGTTTAAGGACGGGGGCCGGCACAGATACGCAGTATTTT. Translating gives CASSLRTGAGTDTQYF.

A few counts support this clonotype. The chain links TRBV27 to TRBJ1-1; a possible D gene is TRBD1 (5 bases). Trimming pared 5 bases from V and 3 bases from J, leaving 19 bases between. The CDR3 is 16 amino acids. Looked up from germline, CDR1 is MNHEY and CDR2 is SMNVEV (reference sequence). CDR3: CASSPVGALGYTEAFF. The CDR3 DNA follows: TGTGCCAGCAGTCCAGTTGGGGCTTTAGGGTACACTGAAGCTTTCTTT.

This clonotype showed up just a few times. V is TRBV20-1 and J is TRBJ2-6, with 7 positions matching TRBD1. With 6 bases clipped from V and 1 base from J, the junction kept 9 bases outside the gene matches. This CDR3 has 16 amino acids. Germline V gene data show CDR1 as DFQATT and CDR2 as SNEGSKA (reference sequence). The CDR3: CSARDSGISGANVLTF. The CDR3 coding sequence is TGCAGTGCCAGGGACAGTGGAATTTCTGGGGCCAACGTCCTGACTTTC.

This clonotype was seen only a few times. The rearrangement uses TRBV28 and TRBJ2-3; TRBD1 agrees at 10 bases. Germline CDR1 reads MDHEN; CDR2 reads SYDVKM. The J segment lost 2 bases and the V segment lost 3 bases, leaving 5 bases of the junction unmatched. CDR3 length: 16 amino acids. The CDR3: CASSFRQGAFTDTQYF. CDR3 DNA: TGTGCCAGCAGTTTTCGACAGGGGGCCTTCACAGATACGCAGTATTTT.

This clonotype was detected many times. The chain has TRBV29-1 and TRBJ2-1; D possibly matches TRBD1 or TRBD2 (5 bases each). Trimming cost V 7 bases and J 6 bases, with 10 bases left between them. The CDR3 covers 11 residues. Germline lookup yields CDR1 SQVTM and CDR2 ANQGSEA. The DNA for the CDR3 is TGCAGCGGGGGGACGGGCAATGAGCAGTTCTTC. Its protein is CSGGTGNEQFF.

V gene TRBV10-3 combines with J gene TRBJ2-7, with TRBD2 matching over 12 bases. CDR1 is ENHRY, CDR2 SYGVKD, per germline. The CDR3 covers 17 residues. Losses at the gene ends were 0 bases for V and 5 bases for J; bases not matched to a gene: 8. CDR3 region: CAISESLASGGDDEQYF. CDR3 in DNA: TGTGCCATCAGTGAGTCATTGGCTAGCGGGGGGGACGACGAGCAGTACTTC.

This clonotype has only a few counts. V usage is TRBV7-2 and J usage is TRBJ2-7; TRBD2 aligns across 14 bases. J was trimmed by 4 bases and V by 10 bases; bases with no gene match: 9. There are 15 residues in the CDR3. From germline, CDR1 is SGHTA and CDR2 FQGNSA. The CDR3 spells CATTAGTSGGYEQYF. The CDR3 DNA is TGTGCCACCACAGCAGGGACTAGCGGGGGTTACGAGCAGTACTTC.

This clonotype was counted at least ten times. V usage is TRBV5-1 and J usage is TRBJ2-1, with D maybe TRBD2 (7 bases). The CDR3 spans 14 residues. Germline loops: CDR1 SGHRS, CDR2 YFSETQ. Trimming pared 6 bases from V and 0 bases from J, leaving 10 bases between. CDR3 loop: CASMGGASYNEQFF. The CDR3 DNA is TGCGCCAGCATGGGGGGGGCCTCCTACAATGAGCAGTTCTTC.

The rearrangement uses TRBV18 and TRBJ1-4; D remains unclear. V lost 6 bases and J lost 3, with 14 bases in between. The CDR3 consists of 15 residues. Germline CDR1 and CDR2: KGHSH and LQKENI. Written as DNA, the CDR3 is TGTGCCAGCTCTGAGTGGGGAACGTCTAATGAAAAACTGTTTTTT. It encodes CASSEWGTSNEKLFF.